This T cell receptor (beta chain) comes out of a study of CD8+CD57+ T cells in acquired aplastic anemia. Study-level points and caveats: No significant patient-versus-control difference appeared in CD8+ Simpson's diversity. Fewer than 35 sequences, all CD8+ CDR3, were shared between patients and controls.

As for this clonotype: Its specificity is unknown.

Looked up from germline, CDR1 is SNHLY and CDR2 is FYNNEI. The CDR3 contains 16 residues. Losses at the gene ends were 8 bases for V and 0 bases for J; bases not matched to a gene: 11. Patients selected for sequencing had displayed CD8+CD57+ cell expansion by flow cytometry. As a group, the patients uniformly had severe acquired aplastic anemia. When blood sampling took place, the patients had received no therapy. Genomic DNA acted as the template from which TCR beta VDJ combination and CDR3 sequence profiling were carried out. In TCRdb, the reads were re-called with MiXCR into one record per CDR3 protein. The repertoire holds about 170,000 distinct CDR3 sequences, with around 48% as singletons.

This chain uses TRBV2 with TRBJ1-1; the match to TRBD1 covers 8 bases. The material sequenced was sorted CD4+, CD8+, or CD8+CD57+ T cells (not recorded which) from PBMCs. This TCR derives from a human donor with aplastic anemia. CDR3 DNA: TGTGCCAGCGTTGAAGGGGGGGGACAGGTGAACACTGAAGCTTTCTTT. It specifies CASVEGGGQVNTEAFF.